The clone carrying this T cell receptor (beta chain) was counted a few times. What it recognizes is unknown. The sample comes from a study of vaccination and CD4 T cells after COVID-19. The ends lost 6 bases at V and 0 bases at J; junction bases unmatched: 11. Germline lookup yields CDR1 MNHEY and CDR2 SVGEGT. The CDR3 is 16 residues long. Noted treatment: 10-day PBMC culture with coronavirus spike peptide pools or control peptides (ViraFEST assay). Cultured CD4+ T-cell DNA underwent Oncomine TCR Beta short-read sequencing. TCRdb analysed the PCR reads with MiXCR anew, one entry per CDR3 protein. Here the sample spans 9,500 to 13,000 distinct CDR3 sequences, about 31% being singletons.

The specimen comprised CD4+ T cells from blood, cultured in vitro, sampled after SARS-CoV-2 vaccination. V is TRBV6-2 or TRBV6-3 and J is TRBJ2-7, with TRBD1 matching 7 bases. This sequence originates from a human donor who had recovered from COVID-19. CDR3 nucleotides: TGTGCCAGCAGCCCTTCGGACAGGCGAAGCTCCTACGAGCAGTACTTC. This encodes CASSPSDRRSSYEQYF.